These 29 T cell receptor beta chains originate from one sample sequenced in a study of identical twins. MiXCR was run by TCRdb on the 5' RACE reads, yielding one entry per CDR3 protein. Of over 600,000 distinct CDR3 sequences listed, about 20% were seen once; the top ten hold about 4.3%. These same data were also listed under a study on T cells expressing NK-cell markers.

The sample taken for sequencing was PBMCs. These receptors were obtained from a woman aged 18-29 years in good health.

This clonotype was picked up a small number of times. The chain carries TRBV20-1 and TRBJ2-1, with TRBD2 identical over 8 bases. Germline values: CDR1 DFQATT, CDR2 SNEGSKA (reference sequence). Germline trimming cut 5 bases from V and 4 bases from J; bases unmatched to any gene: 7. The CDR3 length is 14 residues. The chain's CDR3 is CSASRSGIYNEQFF. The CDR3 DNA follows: TGCAGTGCTTCACGTAGCGGGATATACAATGAGCAGTTCTTC.

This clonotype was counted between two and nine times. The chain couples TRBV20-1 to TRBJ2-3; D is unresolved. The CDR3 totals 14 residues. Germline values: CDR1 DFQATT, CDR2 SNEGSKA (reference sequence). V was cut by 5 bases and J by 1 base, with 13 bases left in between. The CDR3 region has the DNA TGCAGTGCTGCGGAAGGTCTCCGCACAGATACGCAGTATTTT. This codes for CSAAEGLRTDTQYF.

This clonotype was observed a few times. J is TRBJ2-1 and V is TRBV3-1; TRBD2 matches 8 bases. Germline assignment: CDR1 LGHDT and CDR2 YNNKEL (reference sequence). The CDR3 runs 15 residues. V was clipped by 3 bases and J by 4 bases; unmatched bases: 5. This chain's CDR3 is CASSHTGGRYNEQFF. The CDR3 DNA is TGTGCCAGCAGCCATACGGGGGGGCGGTACAATGAGCAGTTCTTC.

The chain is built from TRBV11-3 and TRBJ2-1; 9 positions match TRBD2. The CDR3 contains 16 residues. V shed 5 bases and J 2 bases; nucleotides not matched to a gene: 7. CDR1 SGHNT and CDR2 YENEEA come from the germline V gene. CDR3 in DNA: TGTGCCAGCAGCAGCAGGACTAGCGCTACCTACAATGAGCAGTTCTTC. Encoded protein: CASSSRTSATYNEQFF.

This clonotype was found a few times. Here the CDR3 reads CASSLRARVGKETQYF. The CDR3 DNA reads as TGTGCCAGCAGTTTAAGGGCCAGGGTTGGGAAAGAGACCCAGTACTTC. This chain joins TRBV12-3 or TRBV12-4 and TRBJ2-5, with D possibly being TRBD1 (5 bases). V lost 2 bases and J 3 bases, leaving 16 bases between the germline ends. CDR3 length: 16 residues.

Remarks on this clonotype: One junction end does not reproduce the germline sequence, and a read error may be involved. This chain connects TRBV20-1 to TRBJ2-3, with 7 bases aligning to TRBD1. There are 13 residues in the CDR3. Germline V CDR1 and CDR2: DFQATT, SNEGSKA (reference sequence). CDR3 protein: CSATGTAVETQNF. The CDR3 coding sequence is TGCAGTGCTACCGGGACAGCGGTCGAGACGCAGAATTTT.

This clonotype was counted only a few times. DNA of the CDR3: TGCAGTGTGCAGGGCCACAATGAGCAGTTCTTC. Residues: CSVQGHNEQFF. This rearrangement joins TRBV20-1 to TRBJ2-1; perhaps TRBD1 as D (5 bases). The CDR3 is 11 amino acids. The V end was cut by 7 bases, the J end by 5 bases, with 9 bases between. In germline, CDR1 is DFQATT, CDR2 SNEGSKA (reference sequence).

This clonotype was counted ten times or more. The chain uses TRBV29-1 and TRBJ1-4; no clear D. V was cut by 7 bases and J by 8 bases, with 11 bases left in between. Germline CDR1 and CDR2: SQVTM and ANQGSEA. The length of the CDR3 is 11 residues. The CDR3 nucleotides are TGCAGCGCCTCTCTGGAAGAAAAACTGTTTTTT. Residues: CSASLEEKLFF.

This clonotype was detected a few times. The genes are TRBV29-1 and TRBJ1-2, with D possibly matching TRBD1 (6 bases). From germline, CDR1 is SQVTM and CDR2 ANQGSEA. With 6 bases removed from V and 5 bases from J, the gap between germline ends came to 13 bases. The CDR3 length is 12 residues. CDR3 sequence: CSVQGRRYGYTF. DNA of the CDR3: TGCAGCGTACAGGGCCGGCGTTATGGCTACACCTTC.

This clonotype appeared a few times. CDR3 residues: CASSLPRRGEKLFF. The CDR3 nucleotides read TGTGCCAGCAGCTTGCCTCGTAGGGGTGAAAAACTGTTTTTT. The V gene is TRBV7-8, the J gene TRBJ1-4; maybe TRBD1 (5 bases). The V end lost 3 bases, the J end lost 7 bases, and 12 bases lay between the germline ends. The length of the CDR3 is 14 residues. The germline V gene has CDR1 SGHVS and CDR2 FQNEAQ.

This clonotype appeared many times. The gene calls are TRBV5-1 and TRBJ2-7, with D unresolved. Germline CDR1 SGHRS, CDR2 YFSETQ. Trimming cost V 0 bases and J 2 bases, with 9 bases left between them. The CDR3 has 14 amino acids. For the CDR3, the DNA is TGCGCCAGCAGCTTGGGTTTCGGTGCCTACGAGCAGTACTTC. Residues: CASSLGFGAYEQYF.

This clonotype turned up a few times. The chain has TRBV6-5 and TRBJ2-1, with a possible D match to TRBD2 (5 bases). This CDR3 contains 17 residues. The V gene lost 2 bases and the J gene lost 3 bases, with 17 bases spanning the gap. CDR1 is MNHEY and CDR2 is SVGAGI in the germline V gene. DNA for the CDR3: TGTGCCAGCAGTTACGTTCGGGGAAGACTTATCTACAATGAGCAGTTCTTC. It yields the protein CASSYVRGRLIYNEQFF.

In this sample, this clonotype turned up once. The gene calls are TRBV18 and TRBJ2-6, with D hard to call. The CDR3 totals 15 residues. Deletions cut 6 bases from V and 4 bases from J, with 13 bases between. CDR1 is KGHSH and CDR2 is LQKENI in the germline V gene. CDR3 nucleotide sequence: TGTGCCAGCTCCCGAACTATTGTCGGGGCCAACGTCCTGACTTTC. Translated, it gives CASSRTIVGANVLTF. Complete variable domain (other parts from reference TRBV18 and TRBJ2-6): NAGVMQNPRHLVRRRGQEARLRCSPMKGHSHVYWYRQLPEEGLKFMVYLQKENIIDESGMPKERFSAEFPKEGPSILRIQQVVRGDSAAYFCASSRTIVGANVLTFGAGSRLTVL.

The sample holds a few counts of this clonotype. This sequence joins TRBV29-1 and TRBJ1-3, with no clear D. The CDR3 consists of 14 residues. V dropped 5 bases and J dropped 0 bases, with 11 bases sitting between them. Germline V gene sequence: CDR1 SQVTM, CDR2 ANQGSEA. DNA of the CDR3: TGCAGCGTTAAGGACCAATTCTCTGGAAACACCATATATTTT. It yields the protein CSVKDQFSGNTIYF.

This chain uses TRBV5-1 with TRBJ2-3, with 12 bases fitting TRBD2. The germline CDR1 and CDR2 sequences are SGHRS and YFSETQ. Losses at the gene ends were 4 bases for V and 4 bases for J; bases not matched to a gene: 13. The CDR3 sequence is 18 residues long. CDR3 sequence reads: CASSPRLAGVKFADTQYF. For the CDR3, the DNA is TGCGCCAGCAGCCCCCGACTAGCGGGGGTTAAGTTTGCAGATACGCAGTATTTT.

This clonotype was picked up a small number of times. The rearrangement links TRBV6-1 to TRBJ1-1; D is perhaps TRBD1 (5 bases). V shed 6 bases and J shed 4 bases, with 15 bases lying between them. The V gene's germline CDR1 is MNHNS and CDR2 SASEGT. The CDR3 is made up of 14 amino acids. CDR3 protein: CASRPESGGTEAFF. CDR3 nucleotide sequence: TGTGCCAGCAGGCCCGAATCGGGGGGCACTGAAGCTTTCTTT.

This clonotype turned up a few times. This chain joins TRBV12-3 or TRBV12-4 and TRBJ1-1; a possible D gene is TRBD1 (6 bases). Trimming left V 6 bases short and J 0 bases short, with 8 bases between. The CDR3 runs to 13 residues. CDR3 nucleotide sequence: TGTGCCAGCAGCTGGGACATGAACACTGAAGCTTTCTTT. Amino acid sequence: CASSWDMNTEAFF.

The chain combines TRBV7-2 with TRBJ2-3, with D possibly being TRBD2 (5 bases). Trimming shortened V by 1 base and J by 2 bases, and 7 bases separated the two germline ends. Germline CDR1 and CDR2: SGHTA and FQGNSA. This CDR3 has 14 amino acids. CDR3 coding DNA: TGTGCCAGCAGCTTAGAACTAGTCACAGATACGCAGTATTTT. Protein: CASSLELVTDTQYF. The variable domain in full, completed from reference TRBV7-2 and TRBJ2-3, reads GAGVSQSPSNKVTEKGKDVELRCDPISGHTALYWYRQSLGQGLEFLIYFQGNSAPDKSGLPSDRFSAERTGGSVSTLTIQRTQQEDSAVYLCASSLELVTDTQYFGPGTRLTVL.

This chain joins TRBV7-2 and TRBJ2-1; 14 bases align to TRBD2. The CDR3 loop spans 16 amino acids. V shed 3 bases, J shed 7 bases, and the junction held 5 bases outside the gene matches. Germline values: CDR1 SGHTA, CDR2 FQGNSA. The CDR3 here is CASSFSGTSGSNEQFF. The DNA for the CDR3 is TGTGCCAGCAGCTTCTCCGGGACTAGCGGGAGTAATGAGCAGTTCTTC.

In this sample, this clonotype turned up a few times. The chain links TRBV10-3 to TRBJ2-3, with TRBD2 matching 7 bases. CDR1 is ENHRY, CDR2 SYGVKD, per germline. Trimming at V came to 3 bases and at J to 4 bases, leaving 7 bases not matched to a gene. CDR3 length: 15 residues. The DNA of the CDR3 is TGTGCCATCAGTGAAGGCGGGAGTGGTGCAGATACGCAGTATTTT. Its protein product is CAISEGGSGADTQYF.

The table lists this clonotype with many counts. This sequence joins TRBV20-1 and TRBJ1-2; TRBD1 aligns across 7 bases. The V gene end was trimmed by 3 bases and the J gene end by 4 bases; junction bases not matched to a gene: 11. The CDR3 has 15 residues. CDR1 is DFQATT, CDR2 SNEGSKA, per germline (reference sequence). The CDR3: CSASMMKGAGYGYTF. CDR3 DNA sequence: TGCAGTGCTAGTATGATGAAGGGGGCGGGCTATGGCTACACCTTC.

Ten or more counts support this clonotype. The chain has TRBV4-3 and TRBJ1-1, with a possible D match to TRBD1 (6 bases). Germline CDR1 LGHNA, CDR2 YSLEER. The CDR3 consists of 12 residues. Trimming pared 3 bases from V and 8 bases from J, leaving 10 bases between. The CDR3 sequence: CASSHRGREAFF. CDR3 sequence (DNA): TGCGCCAGCAGCCACAGGGGACGGGAAGCTTTCTTT.

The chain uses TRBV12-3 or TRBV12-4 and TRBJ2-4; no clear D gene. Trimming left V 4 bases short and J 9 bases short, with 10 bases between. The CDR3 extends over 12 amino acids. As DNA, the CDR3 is TGTGCCAGCAGTTCCCCCTCGGGCATTCAGTACTTC. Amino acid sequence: CASSSPSGIQYF.

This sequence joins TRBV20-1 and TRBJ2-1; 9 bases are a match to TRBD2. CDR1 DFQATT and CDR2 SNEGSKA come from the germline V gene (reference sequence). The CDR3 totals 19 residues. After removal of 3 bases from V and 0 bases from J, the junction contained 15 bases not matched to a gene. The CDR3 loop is CSASSPKLAGASSYNEQFF. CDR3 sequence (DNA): TGCAGTGCTAGTAGCCCGAAACTAGCGGGTGCTAGCTCCTACAATGAGCAGTTCTTC.

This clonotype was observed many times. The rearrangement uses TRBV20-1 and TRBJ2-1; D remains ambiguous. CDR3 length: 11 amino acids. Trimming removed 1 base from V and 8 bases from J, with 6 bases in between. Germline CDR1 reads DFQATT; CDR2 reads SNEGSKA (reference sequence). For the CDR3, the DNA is TGCAGTGCTAGAGTTATCGATGAGCAGTTCTTC. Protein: CSARVIDEQFF.

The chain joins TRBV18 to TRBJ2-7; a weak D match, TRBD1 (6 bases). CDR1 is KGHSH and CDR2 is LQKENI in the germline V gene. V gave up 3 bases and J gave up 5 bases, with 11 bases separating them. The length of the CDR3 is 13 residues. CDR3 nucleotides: TGTGCCAGCTCACCGGGTCCAGGGGACGAGCAGTACTTC. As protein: CASSPGPGDEQYF.

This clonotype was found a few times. For the CDR3, the DNA is TGCAGTGCTAGTGGCCTAGCGGCTGAGTACCAAGAGACCCAGTACTTC. Its protein is CSASGLAAEYQETQYF. J is TRBJ2-5 and V is TRBV20-1; 7 positions agree with TRBD2. The germline CDR1 and CDR2 sequences are DFQATT and SNEGSKA (reference sequence). After removal of 3 bases from V and 0 bases from J, the junction contained 10 bases not matched to a gene. The CDR3 totals 16 residues.

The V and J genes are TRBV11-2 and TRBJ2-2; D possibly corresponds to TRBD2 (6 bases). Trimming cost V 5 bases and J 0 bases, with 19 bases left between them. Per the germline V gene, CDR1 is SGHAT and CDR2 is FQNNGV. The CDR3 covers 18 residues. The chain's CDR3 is CASSPGRGRGTNTGELFF. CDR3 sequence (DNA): TGTGCCAGCAGCCCTGGGCGGGGACGGGGTACGAACACCGGGGAGCTGTTTTTT.

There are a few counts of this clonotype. CDR3 in DNA: TGCAGTGCACGAGATACTGAAGCTTTCTTT. Its translation: CSARDTEAFF. This chain uses TRBV20-1 with TRBJ1-1; no firm D call. Trimming removed 6 bases from V and 5 bases from J, with 7 bases in between. CDR3 length equals 10 residues. In germline, CDR1 is DFQATT, CDR2 SNEGSKA (reference sequence).